The rows below give T cell receptor beta chains drawn from one sample of a study of cytomegalovirus exposure and HLA in healthy donors. TCRdb's table, derived via immunoSEQ multiplex PCR, lists solely in-frame clones and lacks some. The table lists over 200,000 clones, over 65% of them singletons. Input material: PBMCs. The origin of the receptors is a human donor in good health. CDR3s include the opening cysteine and the closing phenylalanine or tryptophan. D genes are given only for firm matches. Rows may omit the clone size; those that give it use once, few, many or a size class.

size | J | V | D | length | DNA | CDR3
NA | TRBJ1-5 | TRBV23-1 | TRBD1 | 15 | TGCGCCAGCAGTCGGGAAGGACAGGGAAATCAGCCCCAGCATTTT | CASSREGQGNQPQHF
NA | TRBJ2-7 | TRBV5-1 | NA | 21 | TGCGCCAGCAGCTTAACAAACCCAGGACAAAAGGGTTTATGGGGTAACTACGAGCAGTACTTC | CASSLTNPGQKGLWGNYEQYF
NA | TRBJ2-7 | TRBV18 | NA | 15 | TGTGCCAGCTCACAAGCGGGACAGGTGGGCTACGAGCAGTACTTC | CASSQAGQVGYEQYF
NA | TRBJ2-7 | TRBV27 | TRBD2 | 15 | TGTGCCAGCAGTTTACTAGCGGGAGGGATATACGAGCAGTACTTC | CASSLLAGGIYEQYF
NA | TRBJ2-1 | TRBV7-8 | NA | 17 | TGTGCCAGCAGCTTAGTCCGCGGCCTAGTGTTATTCAATGAGCAGTTCTTC | CASSLVRGLVLFNEQFF
NA | TRBJ2-1 | TRBV6-1 | NA | 15 | TGTGCCAGCAGTGTAACAGGGGGAGGGAACGATGAGCAGCTCTTC | CASSVTGGGNDEQLF
NA | TRBJ1-5 | TRBV11-2 | NA | 13 | TGTGCCAGCAGCTTACAGAGCAATCAGCCCCAGCATTTT | CASSLQSNQPQHF
few | TRBJ2-5 | TRBV18 | NA | 15 | TGTGCCAGCTCACCACCGGGACCAGCGGGAGAGACCCAGTACTTC | CASSPPGPAGETQYF
NA | TRBJ2-7 | TRBV28 | TRBD2 | 13 | TGTGCCAGCAGACTAGCGGGGGTGGGTGAGCAGTACTTC | CASRLAGVGEQYF
NA | TRBJ2-7 | TRBV4-2 | NA | 16 | TGTGCCAGCAGCCCCTCCGGGAGAGAGTCCTCCTACGAGCAGTACTTC | CASSPSGRESSYEQYF
NA | TRBJ2-1 | TRBV2 | TRBD2 | 13 | TGTGCCACCAGACTAGCGGGATACAATGAGCAGTTCTTC | CATRLAGYNEQFF
NA | TRBJ2-1 | TRBV28 | NA | 15 | TGTGCCAGCAGTTTAAGACAGGATCCAAAGAATGAGCAGTTCTTC | CASSLRQDPKNEQFF
few | TRBJ1-2 | TRBV13 | NA | 14 | TGTGCCAGCAGTCAAACAGGTCTGTGGCTAGGCTACACCTTC | CASSQTGLWLGYTF
NA | TRBJ2-7 | TRBV29-1 | NA | 13 | TGCAGCGTGTATATCAGGGCACCCCACGAGCAGTACTTC | CSVYIRAPHEQYF
NA | TRBJ2-1 | TRBV11-2 | NA | 17 | TGTGCCAGCAGCTCCACTATGACTAGGGAGGCCTACAATGAGCAGTTCTTC | CASSSTMTREAYNEQFF
NA | TRBJ2-1 | TRBV10-3 | TRBD2 | 15 | TGTGCCATCAGTGAGAGGACTAGCGTATACAATGAGCAGTTCTTC | CAISERTSVYNEQFF